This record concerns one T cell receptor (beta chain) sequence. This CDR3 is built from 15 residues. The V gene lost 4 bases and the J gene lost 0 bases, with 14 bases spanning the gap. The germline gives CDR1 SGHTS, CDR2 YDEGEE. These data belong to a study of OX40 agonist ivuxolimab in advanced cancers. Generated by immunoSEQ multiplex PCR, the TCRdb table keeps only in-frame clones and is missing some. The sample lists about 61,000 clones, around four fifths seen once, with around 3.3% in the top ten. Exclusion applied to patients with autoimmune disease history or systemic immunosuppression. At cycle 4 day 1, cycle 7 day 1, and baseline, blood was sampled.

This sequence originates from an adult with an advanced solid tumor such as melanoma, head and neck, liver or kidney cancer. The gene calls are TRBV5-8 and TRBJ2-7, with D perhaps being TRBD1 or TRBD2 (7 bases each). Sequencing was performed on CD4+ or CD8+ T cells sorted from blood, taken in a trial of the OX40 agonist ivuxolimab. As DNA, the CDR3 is TGTGCCAGCAGCCCCCAGGGGGGGAGCTCCTACGAGCAGTACTTC. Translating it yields CASSPQGGSSYEQYF.